The 14 T cell receptor beta chains below were found in one sample sequenced in a study of T cells in Graves' hyperthyroidism and ophthalmopathy. There were TCR beta CDR3 regions amplified from RNA transcripts. HTBI primers were used for first-round RT-PCR of the TCR CDR3. TCRdb redid the calling of the multiplex PCR reads with MiXCR, one entry per CDR3 protein. The data hold more than 150,000 distinct CDR3 sequences, with approximately 15% observed a single time. Sequencing used blood. These receptors all come from a woman aged 45 to 65 with Graves' hyperthyroidism.

This clonotype occurred many times. The chain couples TRBV20-1 to TRBJ2-7, with 11 bases fitting TRBD1. From germline, CDR1 is DFQATT and CDR2 SNEGSKA (reference sequence). This CDR3 is built from 13 residues. V gave up 8 bases and J gave up 2 bases; unmatched junction bases: 5. The CDR3 sequence is CSTPGQGAYEQYF. The CDR3 nucleotides are TGCAGTACGCCGGGACAGGGGGCCTACGAGCAGTACTTC.

Comments on this clonotype: A read error may be the cause here, since a much bigger clone is one base away. This chain links TRBV15 with TRBJ2-7; 10 nucleotides line up with TRBD1. The CDR3 spans 13 residues. Germline assignment: CDR1 LNHNV and CDR2 YYDKDF (reference sequence). V trimming: 8 bases; J trimming: 3 bases; junction bases outside the gene matches: 4. The CDR3 DNA follows: TGTGCCACCGGGACAGGGGCATACTACGAGCAGTACTTC. This sequence encodes CATGTGAYYEQYF.

This clonotype was observed a handful of times. A much bigger clone sits one base away, suggesting this may be a read error. The V and J genes are TRBV29-1 and TRBJ1-1, with TRBD1 matching 9 bases. Germline CDR1 SQVTM, CDR2 ANQGSEA. This CDR3 has 15 amino acids. With 5 bases clipped from V and 4 bases from J, the junction kept 11 bases outside the gene matches. The CDR3 loop is CSVRATGGSFTEAFF. For the CDR3, the DNA is TGCAGCGTTCGGGCGACAGGGGGAAGTTTCACTGAAGCTTTCTTT.

The chain links TRBV7-9 to TRBJ2-1; a weak D match, TRBD2 (5 bases). V was trimmed by 4 bases and J by 12 bases, leaving 25 bases between them. The CDR3 spans 16 residues. Germline V CDR1 and CDR2: SEHNR, FQNEAQ (reference sequence). The CDR3 spells CASSSQRTVGYGRQFF. The CDR3 nucleotides read TGTGCCAGCAGCTCCCAGAGGACTGTCGGGTACGGACGGCAGTTCTTC.

V gene TRBV4-1 combines with J gene TRBJ2-2; possibly TRBD2 for D (5 bases). The CDR3 is 13 amino acids. Trimming removed 0 bases at V and 7 bases at J, with 6 bases between. Germline V lookup: CDR1 MGHRA, CDR2 YSYEKL. CDR3 sequence: CASSQEEGGELFF. The CDR3, as DNA: TGCGCCAGCAGCCAAGAAGAGGGCGGGGAGCTGTTTTTT.

This clonotype appeared many times. The gene calls are TRBV3-1 and TRBJ1-2; 8 bases map to TRBD1. V trimming: 4 bases; J trimming: 3 bases; junction bases outside the gene matches: 4. Germline CDR1 and CDR2: LGHDT and YNNKEL (reference sequence). CDR3 length: 14 residues. CDR3 nucleotide sequence: TGTGCCAGCAGCCGGACAGGGAAGTACTATGGCTACACCTTC. Protein: CASSRTGKYYGYTF.

This chain uses TRBV28 with TRBJ2-7; D call uncertain. The CDR3 is 13 amino acids. The V end lost 1 base, the J end lost 7 bases, and 11 bases lay between the germline ends. Germline V CDR1 and CDR2: MDHEN, SYDVKM. In DNA form, the CDR3 reads TGTGCCAGCAGTTTATCGGCCCAAAAGGAGCAGTACGTC. It codes for CASSLSAQKEQYV.

In its sample, this clonotype was seen many times. V usage is TRBV15 and J usage is TRBJ2-7; 12 nucleotides align to TRBD2. CDR3 length equals 14 residues. J gave up 4 bases and V 3 bases, and 1 base lay outside the gene matches. Germline V CDR1 and CDR2: LNHNV, YYDKDF (reference sequence). The CDR3: CATSSGTSGYEQYF. In nucleotides, the CDR3 is TGTGCCACCAGCAGCGGGACTAGCGGGTACGAGCAGTACTTC.

This clonotype was detected ten times or more. The gene calls are TRBV28 and TRBJ1-2; 10 nucleotides line up with TRBD1. In germline, CDR1 is MDHEN, CDR2 SYDVKM. The CDR3 is 13 amino acids. V trimming: 6 bases; J trimming: 4 bases; junction bases outside the gene matches: 2. CDR3 coding DNA: TGTGCCAGCAGGGGGACAGGGGTCTATGGCTACACCTTC. Amino acids: CASRGTGVYGYTF.

This clonotype was recorded at least ten times. The V gene is TRBV12-3 or TRBV12-4, the J gene TRBJ1-1; D gene uncertain. The CDR3 has 15 residues. The V gene lost 6 bases and the J gene lost 1 base, with 15 bases spanning the gap. The CDR3 loop reads CASRPDRKQNTEAFF. The CDR3 DNA is TGTGCCAGCAGACCCGACCGTAAGCAGAACACTGAAGCTTTCTTT.

This clonotype was picked up many times. This chain links TRBV18 with TRBJ1-1; D remains ambiguous. Germline CDR1 reads KGHSH; CDR2 reads LQKENI. There are 14 residues in the CDR3. Trimming left V 2 bases short and J 1 base short, with 8 bases between. CDR3: CASSPIGSNTEAFF. CDR3 sequence (DNA): TGTGCCAGCTCACCAATTGGTTCGAACACTGAAGCTTTCTTT.

This clonotype was counted many times. The rearrangement joins TRBV5-1 to TRBJ2-2; perhaps TRBD1 as D (5 bases). CDR1 and CDR2 (germline): SGHRS, YFSETQ. This CDR3 comprises 16 residues. V was clipped by 4 bases and J by 0 bases, with 13 bases between them. The CDR3 nucleotides are TGCGCCAGCAGCGTCCGACAGATAACGAACACCGGGGAGCTGTTTTTT. It yields the protein CASSVRQITNTGELFF.

Worth noting for this clonotype: Its ends do not fully match the called genes, so a read error is possible. The chain carries TRBV27 and TRBJ2-1; D remains unclear. The CDR3 has 13 amino acids. The germline gives CDR1 MNHEY, CDR2 SMNVEV (reference sequence). For the CDR3, the DNA is TGTGCCATCAGTGAGAACCTACCCGATGAGCAGTTCTTC. Amino acids: CAISENLPDEQFF.

The chain carries TRBV7-8 and TRBJ2-2; TRBD2 is a possible D gene (5 bases). This CDR3 is built from 17 residues. The V gene's germline CDR1 is SGHVS and CDR2 FQNEAQ. Trimming left V 3 bases short and J 0 bases short, with 14 bases between. DNA of the CDR3: TGTGCCAGCAGCTTCGGGATGGTCGGAACGAACACCGGGGAGCTGTTTTTT. It translates to CASSFGMVGTNTGELFF.